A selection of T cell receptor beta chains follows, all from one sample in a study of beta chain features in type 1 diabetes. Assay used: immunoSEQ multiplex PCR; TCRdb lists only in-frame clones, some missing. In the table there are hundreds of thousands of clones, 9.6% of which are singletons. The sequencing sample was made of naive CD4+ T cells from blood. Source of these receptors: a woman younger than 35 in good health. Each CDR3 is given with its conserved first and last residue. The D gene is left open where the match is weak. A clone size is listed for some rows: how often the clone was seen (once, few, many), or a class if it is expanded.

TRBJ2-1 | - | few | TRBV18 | CASSPQRSNEQFF | TGTGCCAGCTCACCACAGCGGTCCAATGAGCAGTTCTTC
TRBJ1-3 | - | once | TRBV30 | CAWGRAGSGNTIYF | TGTGCCTGGGGGAGGGCAGGGTCTGGAAACACCATATATTTT
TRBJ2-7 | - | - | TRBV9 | CASSLMGGPTYEQYF | TGTGCCAGCAGCCTCATGGGGGGTCCCACCTACGAGCAGTACTTC
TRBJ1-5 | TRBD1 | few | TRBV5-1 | CASSVQGNQPQHF | TGCGCCAGCAGCGTACAGGGGAATCAGCCCCAGCATTTT
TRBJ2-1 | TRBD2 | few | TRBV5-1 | CASSPGLAGPNEQFF | TGCGCCAGCAGCCCTGGACTAGCGGGACCCAATGAGCAGTTCTTC
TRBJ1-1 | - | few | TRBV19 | CAGGAGTEAFF | TGTGCGGGGGGGGCTGGCACTGAAGCTTTCTTT
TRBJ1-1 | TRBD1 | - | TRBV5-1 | CASSPKQGGSTEAFF | TGCGCCAGCAGCCCCAAACAGGGGGGCAGCACTGAAGCTTTCTTT
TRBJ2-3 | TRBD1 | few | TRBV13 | CASSGQQGATRTDTQYF | TGTGCCAGCAGCGGCCAACAGGGGGCTACCCGCACAGATACGCAGTATTTT
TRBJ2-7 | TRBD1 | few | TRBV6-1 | CASSPRDSHEQYF | TGTGCCAGCAGTCCCCGGGACAGCCACGAGCAGTACTTC
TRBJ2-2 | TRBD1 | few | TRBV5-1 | CASSLGQGASGELFF | TGCGCCAGCAGCTTGGGACAGGGGGCATCCGGGGAGCTGTTTTTT
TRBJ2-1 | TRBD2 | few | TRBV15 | CATSRGGEGREQFF | TGTGCCACCAGCAGAGGGGGGGAGGGCCGCGAGCAGTTCTTC
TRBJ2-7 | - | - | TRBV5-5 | CASSLDQFYEQYF | TGTGCCAGCAGCTTGGATCAGTTCTACGAGCAGTACTTC
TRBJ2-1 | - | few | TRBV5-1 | CASSLAQGSSYNEQFF | TGCGCCAGCAGCTTGGCTCAGGGGAGCTCCTACAATGAGCAGTTCTTC
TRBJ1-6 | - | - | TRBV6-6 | CASSVAREAYSPLHF | TGTGCCAGCAGTGTTGCCCGCGAGGCCTACTCACCCCTCCACTTT
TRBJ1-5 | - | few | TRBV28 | CASSLLDSAQPQHF | TGTGCCAGCAGTTTACTTGACAGCGCTCAGCCCCAGCATTTT
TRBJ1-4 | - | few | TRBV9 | CASSPGRVDEKLFF | TGTGCCAGCAGCCCTGGCAGGGTAGATGAAAAACTGTTTTTT
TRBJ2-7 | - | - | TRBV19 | CASSMDSSFPYEQYF | TGTGCCAGTAGTATGGACAGCTCTTTTCCCTACGAGCAGTACTTC
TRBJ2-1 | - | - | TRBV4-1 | CASSQSGRVDEQFF | TGCGCCAGCAGCCAATCTGGTAGAGTCGATGAGCAGTTCTTC
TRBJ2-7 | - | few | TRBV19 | CASSTPGVSNEQYF | TGTGCCAGTAGTACACCCGGGGTTTCCAACGAGCAGTACTTC
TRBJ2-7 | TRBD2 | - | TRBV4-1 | CASSQGGTSLLDEQYF | TGCGCCAGCAGCCAAGGGGGGACTAGCCTGCTCGACGAGCAGTACTTC
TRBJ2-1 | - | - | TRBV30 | CAWRSDRLNEQFF | TGTGCCTGGAGATCTGACAGACTCAATGAGCAGTTCTTC
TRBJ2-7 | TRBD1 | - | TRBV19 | CASSGTGGFYEQYF | TGTGCCAGTAGCGGGACAGGGGGTTTCTACGAGCAGTACTTC
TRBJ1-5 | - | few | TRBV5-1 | CASSLFGEPNQPQHF | TGCGCCAGCAGCTTGTTCGGGGAACCCAATCAGCCCCAGCATTTT
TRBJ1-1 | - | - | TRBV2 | CASSRDTNTEAFF | TGTGCCAGCAGTCGGGACACGAACACTGAAGCTTTCTTT
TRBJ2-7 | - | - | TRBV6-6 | CASSYSRLTYEQYF | TGTGCCAGCAGTTACTCGCGTTTGACCTACGAGCAGTACTTC
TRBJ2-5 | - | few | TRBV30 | CAWSVGSAGAETQYF | TGTGCCTGGAGTGTCGGGTCAGCAGGGGCAGAGACCCAGTACTTC
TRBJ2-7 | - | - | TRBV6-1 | CASSEATVYEQYF | TGTGCCAGCAGTGAAGCAACGGTCTACGAGCAGTACTTC
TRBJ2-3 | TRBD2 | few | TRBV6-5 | CASKLAGDNTDTQYF | TGTGCCAGCAAACTAGCGGGGGATAACACAGATACGCAGTATTTT
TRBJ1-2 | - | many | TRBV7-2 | CASSSPTIYGYTF | TGTGCCAGCAGCTCCCCGACTATCTATGGCTACACCTTC
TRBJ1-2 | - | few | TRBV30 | CAWTGNNYGYTF | TGTGCCTGGACAGGGAATAACTATGGCTACACCTTC
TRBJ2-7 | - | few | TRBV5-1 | CASSLTGKSYEQYF | TGCGCCAGCAGCTTGACAGGGAAATCCTACGAGCAGTACTTC
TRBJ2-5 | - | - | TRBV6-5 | CASSYTAYQETQYF | TGTGCCAGCAGTTACACCGCGTACCAAGAGACCCAGTACTTC
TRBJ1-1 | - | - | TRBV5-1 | CASRAPGAMNTEAFF | TGCGCCAGCAGGGCACCAGGGGCAATGAACACTGAAGCTTTCTTT
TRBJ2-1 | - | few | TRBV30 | CAWSGGPAFNEQFF | TGTGCCTGGAGTGGGGGGCCCGCCTTCAATGAGCAGTTCTTC